The 5 T cell receptor beta chains below come from one sample, sequenced in a study of cytomegalovirus exposure and HLA in healthy donors. Primers included in the PCR were 60 Vbeta and 13 Jbeta primers. Repertoires were generated with immunoSEQ multiplex PCR, while TCRdb's copy carries only in-frame clones and drops some. The sample shows approximately 160,000 clones, around 79% of them seen only once. Sequencing was carried out using PBMCs. Receptors were obtained from a woman aged 35 to 49 in good health and CMV-seropositive.

This clone turned up a few times. The chain employs TRBV7-9 and TRBJ1-3, with D maybe TRBD1 (5 bases). The V gene's germline CDR1 is SEHNR and CDR2 FQNEAQ (reference sequence). Trimming cost V 8 bases and J 3 bases, with 14 bases left between them. The CDR3 contains 14 residues. The CDR3 reads CASRSRGYGNTIYF. The CDR3 DNA reads as TGTGCCAGCCGCTCAAGGGGTTATGGAAACACCATATATTTT.

The chain has TRBV5-1 and TRBJ2-7, with a weak D call TRBD2 (6 bases). The CDR3 extends over 14 amino acids. Per germline, CDR1 SGHRS and CDR2 YFSETQ. V dropped 6 bases and J dropped 6 bases, with 19 bases sitting between them. The CDR3 sequence: CASTLSGERGEQYF. The CDR3, as DNA: TGCGCCAGCACCCTTAGCGGCGAGAGGGGCGAGCAGTACTTC.

The chain has TRBV6-5 and TRBJ2-1; tentatively, D is TRBD1 (5 bases). Trimming removed 0 bases at V and 6 bases at J, with 9 bases between. Germline-derived CDR1 and CDR2 are MNHEY and SVGAGI. The CDR3 covers 14 residues. This chain's CDR3 is CASSYSDSRNEQFF. The DNA of the CDR3 is TGTGCCAGCAGTTACTCAGACAGTCGCAATGAGCAGTTCTTC.

CDR3 residues: CASTMTVGEQYF. CDR3 nucleotide sequence: TGTGCCAGCACAATGACTGTCGGGGAGCAGTACTTC. The rearrangement links TRBV2 to TRBJ2-5, with D perhaps matching TRBD2 (5 bases). V gave up 7 bases and J gave up 11 bases, with 17 bases separating them. The germline CDR1 and CDR2 sequences are SNHLY and FYNNEI. This CDR3 has 12 amino acids.

The V and J genes are TRBV4-3 and TRBJ1-1; TRBD1 is a possible D gene (6 bases). Germline values: CDR1 LGHNA, CDR2 YSLEER. V lost 4 bases, J lost 0 bases, and 9 bases lay in between. The CDR3 totals 14 residues. In nucleotides, the CDR3 is TGCGCCAGCAGCCGCACAGGGATGAACACTGAAGCTTTCTTT. Encoded protein: CASSRTGMNTEAFF.